This T cell receptor beta chain was profiled in a study of cytomegalovirus exposure and HLA in healthy donors. Whole-study results and caveats: It was approximately 150 TCR beta chains that were listed as cytomegalovirus-associated. High specificity and sensitivity for cytomegalovirus status were reported for the classifier.

TCRdb's copy holds only in-frame clones and misses some; the assay was immunoSEQ multiplex PCR. Here the sample spans approximately 82,000 clones, 90% to 95% being singletons. Concerning this clone itself: Its target is not known.

Trimming took off 4 bases at V and 0 bases at J, with 9 bases between the two ends. The length of the CDR3 is 14 residues. From germline, CDR1 is ENHRY and CDR2 SYGVKD. The sequence derives from a woman in her late teens or twenties in good health and CMV-seronegative. The chain is built from TRBV10-3 and TRBJ1-1; tentatively, D is TRBD1 (5 bases). Sequenced: PBMCs. Here the CDR3 reads CAISGGQMNTEAFF. The CDR3 DNA reads TGTGCCATCAGTGGCGGACAAATGAACACTGAAGCTTTCTTT.